The 9 T cell receptor beta chains below all came from one sample that was sequenced in a study of blood T cell repertoires in COVID-19. Sequenced by immunoSEQ multiplex PCR; TCRdb stores in-frame clones only, minus some. The table includes roughly 250,000 clones, around 90% detected once. What was sequenced was PBMCs or T cells enriched from blood (not recorded which). The receptors were gathered from a woman aged 18 to 35 who had recovered from COVID-19.

The V and J genes are TRBV3-1 (or the pseudogene TRBV3-2) and TRBJ1-5; no definite D call. The V end lost 1 base, the J end lost 0 bases, and 13 bases lay between the germline ends. The CDR3 runs 17 residues. Germline CDR1 and CDR2: LGHDT and YNNKEL (reference sequence). CDR3 in amino acids: CASSQVPSVLSNQPQHF. In DNA, the CDR3 is TGTGCCAGCAGCCAAGTCCCTTCGGTCCTTAGCAATCAGCCCCAGCATTTT.

V and J are TRBV6-4 and TRBJ1-2; D gene ambiguous. This CDR3 comprises 12 residues. From germline, CDR1 is MRHNA and CDR2 SNTAGT. Trimming pared 2 bases from V and 8 bases from J, leaving 9 bases between. This CDR3 is CASSDEVSGYTF. The CDR3 region has the DNA TGTGCCAGCAGTGACGAGGTTTCGGGCTACACCTTC.

The chain employs TRBV4-3 and TRBJ1-1; D perhaps matches TRBD1 (5 bases). V was trimmed by 7 bases and J by 4 bases, leaving 16 bases between them. The CDR3 is made up of 14 amino acids. Germline-derived CDR1 and CDR2 are LGHNA and YSLEER. The CDR3 DNA follows: TGCGCCAGCACCTCCACCCCGGGGGGCACTGAAGCTTTCTTT. This sequence encodes CASTSTPGGTEAFF.

CDR3 in amino acids: CASTQFAGGKGTEAFF. The CDR3 region has the DNA TGTGCCAGCACGCAATTCGCAGGGGGAAAGGGCACTGAAGCTTTCTTT. The chain has TRBV2 and TRBJ1-1, with TRBD1 matching over 7 bases. V lost 7 bases, J lost 4 bases, and 15 bases stayed unmatched. CDR1 and CDR2 (germline): SNHLY, FYNNEI. The CDR3 is 16 residues long.

The chain couples TRBV11-2 to TRBJ1-4; the D gene is possibly TRBD1 (5 bases). This CDR3 has 15 residues. Germline-derived CDR1 and CDR2 are SGHAT and FQNNGV. Trimming pared 5 bases from V and 4 bases from J, leaving 14 bases between. The CDR3 nucleotides are TGTGCCAGCAGCCGCCCGGGGGGGGTTAATGAAAAACTGTTTTTT. This sequence encodes CASSRPGGVNEKLFF.

The gene calls are TRBV3-1 (or the pseudogene TRBV3-2) and TRBJ1-1, with 7 bases aligning to TRBD1. V lost 8 bases and J lost 0; bases outside the gene matches: 3. The CDR3 extends over 13 amino acids. Germline loops: CDR1 LGHDT, CDR2 YNNKEL (reference sequence). Here the CDR3 DNA reads TGTGCCAGCGTGGGACAGATGAACACTGAAGCTTTCTTT. Translated, it gives CASVGQMNTEAFF.

The chain has TRBV28 and TRBJ2-5; 8 bases line up with TRBD2. V was pared by 8 bases and J by 1 base, with 18 bases of the junction left unmatched. Per germline, CDR1 MDHEN and CDR2 SYDVKM. This CDR3 region has 18 residues. The DNA of the CDR3 is TGTGCCAGCGGTGGCAGGGTTGGCGGGAGGACCTCCCAAGAGACCCAGTACTTC. It yields the protein CASGGRVGGRTSQETQYF.

The chain recombines TRBV10-3 with TRBJ2-1, with 7 bases matching TRBD2. CDR1 is ENHRY and CDR2 is SYGVKD in the germline V gene. The CDR3 spans 12 residues. Trimming at V came to 3 bases and at J to 8 bases, leaving 1 base not matched to a gene. The DNA of the CDR3 is TGTGCCATCAGTGAAGCGGGGTATGAGCAGTTCTTC. Protein: CAISEAGYEQFF.

The rearrangement links TRBV10-3 to TRBJ1-3; 10 bases fit TRBD1. Germline V gene lookup returns CDR1 ENHRY and CDR2 SYGVKD. CDR3 length: 19 amino acids. Trimming removed 6 bases from V and 1 base from J; junction bases left unmatched: 15. The chain's CDR3 is CAISLDRGRGDSSGNTIYF. Written as DNA, the CDR3 is TGTGCCATCAGCCTCGACAGGGGGCGAGGGGACTCGTCTGGAAACACCATATATTTT.